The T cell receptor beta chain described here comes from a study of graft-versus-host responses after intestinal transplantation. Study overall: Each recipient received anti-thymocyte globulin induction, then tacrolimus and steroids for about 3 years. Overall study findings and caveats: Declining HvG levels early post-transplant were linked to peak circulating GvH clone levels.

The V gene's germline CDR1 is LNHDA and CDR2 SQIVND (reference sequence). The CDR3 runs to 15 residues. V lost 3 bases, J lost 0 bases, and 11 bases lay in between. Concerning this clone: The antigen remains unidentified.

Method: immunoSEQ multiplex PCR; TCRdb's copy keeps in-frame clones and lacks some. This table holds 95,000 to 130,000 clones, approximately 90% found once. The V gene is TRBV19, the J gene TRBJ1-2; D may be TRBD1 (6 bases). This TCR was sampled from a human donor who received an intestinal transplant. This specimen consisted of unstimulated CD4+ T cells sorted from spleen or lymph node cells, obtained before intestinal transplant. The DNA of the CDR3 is TGTGCCAGTAGTATTGGTCAGGGGTCTAACTATGGCTACACCTTC. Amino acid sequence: CASSIGQGSNYGYTF.